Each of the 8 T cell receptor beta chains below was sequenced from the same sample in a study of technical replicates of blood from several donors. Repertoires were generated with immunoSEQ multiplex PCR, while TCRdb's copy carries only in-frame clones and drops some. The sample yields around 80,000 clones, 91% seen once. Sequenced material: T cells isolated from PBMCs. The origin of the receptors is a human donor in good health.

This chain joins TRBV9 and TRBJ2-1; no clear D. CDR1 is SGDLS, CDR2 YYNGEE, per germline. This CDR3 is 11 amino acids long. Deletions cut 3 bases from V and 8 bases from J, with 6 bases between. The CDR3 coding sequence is TGTGCCAGCAGCGATACAGATGAGCAGTTCTTC. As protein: CASSDTDEQFF.

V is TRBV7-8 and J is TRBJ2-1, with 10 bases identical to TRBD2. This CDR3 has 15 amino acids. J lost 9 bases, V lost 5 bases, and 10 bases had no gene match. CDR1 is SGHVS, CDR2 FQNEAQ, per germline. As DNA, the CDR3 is TGTGCCAGCAGCCCCTCCGCCGGGACTAGCGTTGAGCAGTTCTTC. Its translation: CASSPSAGTSVEQFF.

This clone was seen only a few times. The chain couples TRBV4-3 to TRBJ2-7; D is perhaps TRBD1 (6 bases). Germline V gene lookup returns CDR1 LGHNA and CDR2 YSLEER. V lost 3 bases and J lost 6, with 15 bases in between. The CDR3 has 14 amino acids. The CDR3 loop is CASSQTVTGSEQYF. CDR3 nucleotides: TGCGCCAGCAGCCAGACAGTGACAGGCAGCGAGCAGTACTTC.

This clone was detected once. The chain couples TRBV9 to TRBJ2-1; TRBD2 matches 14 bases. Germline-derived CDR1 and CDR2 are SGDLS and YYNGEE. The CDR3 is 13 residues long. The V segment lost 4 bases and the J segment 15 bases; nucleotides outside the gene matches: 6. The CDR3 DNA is TGTGCCAGCAGCTTCGGACTAGCGGGGGGCGTGTTCTTC. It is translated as CASSFGLAGGVFF.

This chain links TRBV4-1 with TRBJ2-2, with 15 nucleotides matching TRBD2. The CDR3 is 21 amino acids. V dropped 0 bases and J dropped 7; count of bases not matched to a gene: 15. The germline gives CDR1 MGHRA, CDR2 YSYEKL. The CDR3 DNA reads TGCGCCAGCAGCCAAGACTGGGCCGCAATCGGGACTAGCGGGAGGAGCGGGGAGCTGTTTTTT. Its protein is CASSQDWAAIGTSGRSGELFF.

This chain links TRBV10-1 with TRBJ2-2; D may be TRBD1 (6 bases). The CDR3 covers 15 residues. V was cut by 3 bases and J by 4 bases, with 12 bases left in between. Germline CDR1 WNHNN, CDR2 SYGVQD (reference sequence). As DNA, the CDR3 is TGCGCCAGCAGTGATGAGACAGGACTCACCGGGGAGCTGTTTTTT. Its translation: CASSDETGLTGELFF.

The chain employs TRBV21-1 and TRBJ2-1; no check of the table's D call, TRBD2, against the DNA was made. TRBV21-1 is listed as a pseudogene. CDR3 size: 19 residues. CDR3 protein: CASSKAHLAGGFFYNEQFF. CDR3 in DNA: TGTGCCAGCAGCAAAGCGCACCTAGCGGGAGGGTTCTTCTACAATGAGCAGTTCTTC.

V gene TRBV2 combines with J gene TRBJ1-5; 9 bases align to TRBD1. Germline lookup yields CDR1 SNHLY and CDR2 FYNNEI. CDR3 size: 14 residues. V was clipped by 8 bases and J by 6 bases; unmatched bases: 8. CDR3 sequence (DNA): TGTGCCAGCGGGGGGACAGGGACGCTTCAGCCCCAGCATTTT. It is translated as CASGGTGTLQPQHF.